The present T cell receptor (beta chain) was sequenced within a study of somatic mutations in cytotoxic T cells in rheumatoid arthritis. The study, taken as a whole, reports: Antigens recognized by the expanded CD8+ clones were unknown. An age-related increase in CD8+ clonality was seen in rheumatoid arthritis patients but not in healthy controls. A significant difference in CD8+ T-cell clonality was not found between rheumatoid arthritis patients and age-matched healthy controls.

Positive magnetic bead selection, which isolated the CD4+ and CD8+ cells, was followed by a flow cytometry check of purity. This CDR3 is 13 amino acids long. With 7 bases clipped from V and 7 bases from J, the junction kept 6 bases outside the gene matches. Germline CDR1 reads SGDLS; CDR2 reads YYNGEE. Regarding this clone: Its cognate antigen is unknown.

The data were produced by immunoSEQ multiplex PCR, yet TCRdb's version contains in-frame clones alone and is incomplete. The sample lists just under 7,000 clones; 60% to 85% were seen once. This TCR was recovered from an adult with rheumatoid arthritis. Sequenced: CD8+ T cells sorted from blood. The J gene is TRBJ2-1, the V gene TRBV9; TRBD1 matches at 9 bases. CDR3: CASSGTGKNEQFF. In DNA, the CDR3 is TGTGCCAGCTCGGGGACAGGGAAAAATGAGCAGTTCTTC.